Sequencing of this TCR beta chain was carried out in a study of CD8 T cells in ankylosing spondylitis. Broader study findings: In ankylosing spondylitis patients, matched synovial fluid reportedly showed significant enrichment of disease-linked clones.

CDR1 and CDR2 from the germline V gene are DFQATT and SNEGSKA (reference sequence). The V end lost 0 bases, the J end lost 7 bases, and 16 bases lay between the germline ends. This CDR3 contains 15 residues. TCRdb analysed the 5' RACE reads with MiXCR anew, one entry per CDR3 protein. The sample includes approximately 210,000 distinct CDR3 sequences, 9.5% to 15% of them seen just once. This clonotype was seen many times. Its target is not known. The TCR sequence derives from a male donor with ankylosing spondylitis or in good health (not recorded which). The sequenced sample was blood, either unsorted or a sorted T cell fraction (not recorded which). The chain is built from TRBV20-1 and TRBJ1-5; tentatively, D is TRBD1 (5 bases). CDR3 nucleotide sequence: TGCAGTGCTAGAGATTCGGACATCGCCAGCCAGCCCCAGCATTTT. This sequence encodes CSARDSDIASQPQHF.